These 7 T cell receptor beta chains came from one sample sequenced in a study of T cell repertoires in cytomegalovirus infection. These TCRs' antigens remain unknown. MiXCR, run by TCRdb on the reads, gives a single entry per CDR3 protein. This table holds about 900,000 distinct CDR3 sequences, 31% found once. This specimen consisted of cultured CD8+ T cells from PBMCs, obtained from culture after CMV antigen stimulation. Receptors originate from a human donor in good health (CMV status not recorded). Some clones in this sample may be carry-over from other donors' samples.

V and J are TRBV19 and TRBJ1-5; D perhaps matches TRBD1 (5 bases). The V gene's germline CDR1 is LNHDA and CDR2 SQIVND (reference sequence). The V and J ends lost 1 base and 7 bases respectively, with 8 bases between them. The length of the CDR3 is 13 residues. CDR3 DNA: TGTGCCAGTAGTATAGGGGGCGTGCAGCCCCAGCATTTT. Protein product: CASSIGGVQPQHF.

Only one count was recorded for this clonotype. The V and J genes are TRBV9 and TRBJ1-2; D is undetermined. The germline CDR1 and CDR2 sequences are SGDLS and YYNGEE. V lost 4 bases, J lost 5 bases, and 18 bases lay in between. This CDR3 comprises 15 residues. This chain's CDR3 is CASSHGSDLRYGYTF. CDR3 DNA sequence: TGTGCCAGCAGCCACGGGTCGGACCTTCGGTATGGCTACACCTTC.

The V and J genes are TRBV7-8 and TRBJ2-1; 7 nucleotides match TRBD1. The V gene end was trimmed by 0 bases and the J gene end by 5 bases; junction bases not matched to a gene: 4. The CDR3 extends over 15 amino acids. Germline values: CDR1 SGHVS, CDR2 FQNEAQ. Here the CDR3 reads CASSLASTGHNEQFF. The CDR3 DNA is TGTGCCAGCAGCTTAGCCTCGACAGGGCACAATGAGCAGTTCTTC.

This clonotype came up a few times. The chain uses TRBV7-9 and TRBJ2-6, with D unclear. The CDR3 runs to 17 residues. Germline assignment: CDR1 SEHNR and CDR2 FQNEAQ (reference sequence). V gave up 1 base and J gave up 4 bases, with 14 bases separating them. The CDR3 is CASSLGKPLLGANVLTF. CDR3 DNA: TGTGCCAGCAGCTTAGGAAAACCCCTGTTGGGGGCCAACGTCCTGACTTTC. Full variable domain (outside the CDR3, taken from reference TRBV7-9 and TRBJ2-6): DTGVSQNPRHKITKRGQNVTFRCDPISEHNRLYWYRQTLGQGPEFLTYFQNEAQLEKSRLLSDRFSAERPKGSFSTLEIQRTEQGDSAMYLCASSLGKPLLGANVLTFGAGSRLTVL.

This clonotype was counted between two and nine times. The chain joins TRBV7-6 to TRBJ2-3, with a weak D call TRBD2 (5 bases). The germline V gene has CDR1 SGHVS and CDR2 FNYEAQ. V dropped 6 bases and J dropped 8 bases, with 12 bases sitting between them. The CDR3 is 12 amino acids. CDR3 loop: CASRTFEGTQYF. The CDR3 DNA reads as TGTGCCAGCAGGACATTCGAGGGTACGCAGTATTTT.

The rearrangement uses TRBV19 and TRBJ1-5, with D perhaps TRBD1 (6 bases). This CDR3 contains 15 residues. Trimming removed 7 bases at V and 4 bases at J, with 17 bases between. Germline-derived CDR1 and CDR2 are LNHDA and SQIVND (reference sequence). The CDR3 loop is CASITRWGANQPQHF. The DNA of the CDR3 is TGTGCCAGTATCACCCGGTGGGGGGCAAATCAGCCCCAGCATTTT.

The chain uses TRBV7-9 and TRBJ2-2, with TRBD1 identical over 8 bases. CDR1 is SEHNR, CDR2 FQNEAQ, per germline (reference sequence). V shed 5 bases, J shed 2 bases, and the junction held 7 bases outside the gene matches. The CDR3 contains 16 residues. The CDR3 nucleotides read TGTGCCAGCAGCCGTAGGGACAGGAGTAACACCGGGGAGCTGTTTTTT. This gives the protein CASSRRDRSNTGELFF.